This T cell receptor (beta chain) was sequenced during a study of T-cell reconstitution after alpha-beta-depleted transplantation in children. TCRbeta library preparation incorporated unique molecular identifiers. In TCRdb, the PCR reads were re-called with MiXCR into one record per CDR3 protein. The data hold a few hundred thousand distinct CDR3 sequences, with 13% observed a single time. Trimming cost V 4 bases and J 7 bases, with 16 bases left between them. Germline V gene lookup returns CDR1 SQVTM and CDR2 ANQGSEA. This CDR3 is 13 amino acids long. On this clonotype itself: Without the conserved terminal phenylalanine or tryptophan, this CDR3 likely stems from a read error.

The chain is built from TRBV29-1 and TRBJ2-5; no clear D. The clonotype comes from a male patient aged 10 to 17 who had a stem cell transplant for acute myeloid leukemia, so the T cells may come from the graft donor. The sample in question was PBMCs, mostly from graft donor cells, obtained 360 days after TCRalphabeta/CD19-depleted stem cell transplant. CDR3 nucleotide sequence: TGCAGCGTTGGACCGACTTCCCGAGGGACCCAGTACTGC. Amino acid sequence: CSVGPTSRGTQYC.